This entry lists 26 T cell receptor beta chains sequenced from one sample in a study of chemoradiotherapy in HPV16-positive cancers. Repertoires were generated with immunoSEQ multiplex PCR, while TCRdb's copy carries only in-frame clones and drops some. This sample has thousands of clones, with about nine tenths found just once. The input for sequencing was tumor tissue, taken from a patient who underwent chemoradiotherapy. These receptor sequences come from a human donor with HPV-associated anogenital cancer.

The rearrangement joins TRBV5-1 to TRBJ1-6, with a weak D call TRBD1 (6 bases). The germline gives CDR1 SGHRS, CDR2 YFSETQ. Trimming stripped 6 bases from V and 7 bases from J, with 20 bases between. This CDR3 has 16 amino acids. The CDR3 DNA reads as TGCGCCAGCAAAAACCAAGGGGGAATGGGGAATTCACCCCTCCACTTT. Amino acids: CASKNQGGMGNSPLHF.

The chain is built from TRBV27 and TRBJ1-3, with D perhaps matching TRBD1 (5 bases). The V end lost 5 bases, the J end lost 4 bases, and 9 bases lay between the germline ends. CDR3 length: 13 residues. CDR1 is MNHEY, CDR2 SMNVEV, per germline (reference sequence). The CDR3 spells CASSLNRGNTIYF. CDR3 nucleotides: TGTGCCAGCAGTCTTAACAGGGGAAACACCATATATTTT.

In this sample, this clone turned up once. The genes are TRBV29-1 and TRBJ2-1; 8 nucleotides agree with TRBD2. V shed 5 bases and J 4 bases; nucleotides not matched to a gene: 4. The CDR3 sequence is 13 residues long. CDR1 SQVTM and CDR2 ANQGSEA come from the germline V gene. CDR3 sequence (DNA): TGCAGCGTTCGGGGACTAGAATACAATGAGCAGTTCTTC. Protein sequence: CSVRGLEYNEQFF.

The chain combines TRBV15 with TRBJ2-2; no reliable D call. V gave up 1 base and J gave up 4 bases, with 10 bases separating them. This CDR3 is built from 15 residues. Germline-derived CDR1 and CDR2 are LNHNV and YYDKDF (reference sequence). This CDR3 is CATSRGGSSTGELFF. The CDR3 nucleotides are TGTGCCACCAGCAGAGGCGGCAGCAGCACCGGGGAGCTGTTTTTT.

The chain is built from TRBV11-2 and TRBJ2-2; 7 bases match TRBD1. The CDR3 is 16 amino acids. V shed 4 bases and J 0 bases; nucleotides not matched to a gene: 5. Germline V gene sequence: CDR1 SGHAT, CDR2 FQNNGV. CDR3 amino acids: CASSSQTGSNTGELFF. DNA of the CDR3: TGTGCCAGCAGCTCTCAGACAGGGTCGAACACCGGGGAGCTGTTTTTT.

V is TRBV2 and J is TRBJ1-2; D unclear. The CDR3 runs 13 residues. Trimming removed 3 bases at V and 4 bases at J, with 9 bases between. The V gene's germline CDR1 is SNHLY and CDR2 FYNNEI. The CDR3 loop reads CASSDRRLYGYTF. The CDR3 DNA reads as TGTGCCAGCAGTGACAGAAGACTCTATGGCTACACCTTC.

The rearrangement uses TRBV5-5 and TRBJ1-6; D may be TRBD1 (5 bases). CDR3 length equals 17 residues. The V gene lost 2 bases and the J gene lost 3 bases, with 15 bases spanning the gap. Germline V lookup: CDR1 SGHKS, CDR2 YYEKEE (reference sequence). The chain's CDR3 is CASSFGTGQGYNSPLHF. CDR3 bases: TGTGCCAGCAGCTTTGGTACCGGGCAGGGCTATAATTCACCCCTCCACTTT. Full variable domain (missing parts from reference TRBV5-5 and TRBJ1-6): DAGVTQSPTHLIKTRGQQVTLRCSPISGHKSVSWYQQVLGQGPQFIFQYYEKEERGRGNFPDRFSARQFPNYSSELNVNALLLGDSALYLCASSFGTGQGYNSPLHFGNGTRLTVT.

This CDR3 reads CASSTAGTGFLYF. CDR3 coding DNA: TGTGCCAGCAGCACAGCCGGGACAGGGTTTCTGTACTTC. The chain uses TRBV7-2 and TRBJ2-7, with TRBD1 matching over 9 bases. Germline V gives CDR1 SGHTA, CDR2 FQGNSA. This CDR3 contains 13 residues. The V and J ends lost 5 bases and 12 bases, in that order; junction bases with no gene match: 11.

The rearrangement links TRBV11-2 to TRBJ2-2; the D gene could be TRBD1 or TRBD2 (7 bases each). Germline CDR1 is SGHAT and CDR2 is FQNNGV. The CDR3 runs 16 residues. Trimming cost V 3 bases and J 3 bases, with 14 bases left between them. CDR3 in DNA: TGTGCCAGCAGCTTTTCGACAGGGAGGGACACCGGGGAGCTGTTTTTT. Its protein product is CASSFSTGRDTGELFF.

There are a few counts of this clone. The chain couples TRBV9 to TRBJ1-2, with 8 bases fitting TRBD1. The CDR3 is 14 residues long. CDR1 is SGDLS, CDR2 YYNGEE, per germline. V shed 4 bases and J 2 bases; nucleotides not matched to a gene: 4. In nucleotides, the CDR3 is TGTGCCAGCAGCTCTCGACAGGGGAACTATGGCTACACCTTC. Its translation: CASSSRQGNYGYTF.

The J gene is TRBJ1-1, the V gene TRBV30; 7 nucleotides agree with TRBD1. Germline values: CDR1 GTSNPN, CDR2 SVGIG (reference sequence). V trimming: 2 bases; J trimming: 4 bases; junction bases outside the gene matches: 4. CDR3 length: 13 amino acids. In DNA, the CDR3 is TGTGCCTGGAGTAGGGCAGGGGGCACTGAAGCTTTCTTT. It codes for CAWSRAGGTEAFF.

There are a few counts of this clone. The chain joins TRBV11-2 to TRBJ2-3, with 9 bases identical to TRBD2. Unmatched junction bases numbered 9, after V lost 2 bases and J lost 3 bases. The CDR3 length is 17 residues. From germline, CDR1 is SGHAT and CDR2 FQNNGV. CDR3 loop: CASSLRGGGAGTDTQYF. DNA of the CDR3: TGTGCCAGCAGCTTAAGGGGCGGGGGGGCTGGGACAGATACGCAGTATTTT.

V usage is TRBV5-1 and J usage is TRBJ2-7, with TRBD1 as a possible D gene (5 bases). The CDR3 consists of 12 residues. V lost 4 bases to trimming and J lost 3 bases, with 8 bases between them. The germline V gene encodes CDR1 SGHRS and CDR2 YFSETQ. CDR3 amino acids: CASSTTGYEQYF. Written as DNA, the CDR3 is TGCGCCAGCAGCACCACAGGCTACGAGCAGTACTTC. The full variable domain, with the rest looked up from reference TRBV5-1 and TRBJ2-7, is KAGVTQTPRYLIKTRGQQVTLSCSPISGHRSVSWYQQTPGQGLQFLFEYFSETQRNKGNFPGRFSGRQFSNSRSEMNVSTLELGDSALYLCASSTTGYEQYFGPGTRLTVT.

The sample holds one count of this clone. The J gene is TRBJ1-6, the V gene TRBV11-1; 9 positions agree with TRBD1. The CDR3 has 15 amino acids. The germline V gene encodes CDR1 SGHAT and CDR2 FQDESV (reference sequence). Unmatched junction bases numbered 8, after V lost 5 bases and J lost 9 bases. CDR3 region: CASSPWTGEGSPLHF. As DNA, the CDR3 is TGTGCCAGCAGCCCTTGGACAGGGGAGGGTTCACCCCTCCACTTT. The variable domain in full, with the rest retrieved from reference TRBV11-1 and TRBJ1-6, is EAEVAQSPRYKITEKSQAVAFWCDPISGHATLYWYRQILGQGPELLVQFQDESVVDDSQLPKDRFSAERLKGVDSTLKIQPAELGDSAMYLCASSPWTGEGSPLHFGNGTRLTVT.

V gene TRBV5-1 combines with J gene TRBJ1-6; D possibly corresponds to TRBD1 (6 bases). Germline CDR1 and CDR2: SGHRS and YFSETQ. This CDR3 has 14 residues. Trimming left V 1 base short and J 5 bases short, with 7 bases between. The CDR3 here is CASSLSGDNSPLHF. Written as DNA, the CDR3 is TGCGCCAGCAGCTTGTCAGGGGATAATTCACCCCTCCACTTT. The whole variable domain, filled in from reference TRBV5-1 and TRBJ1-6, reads KAGVTQTPRYLIKTRGQQVTLSCSPISGHRSVSWYQQTPGQGLQFLFEYFSETQRNKGNFPGRFSGRQFSNSRSEMNVSTLELGDSALYLCASSLSGDNSPLHFGNGTRLTVT.

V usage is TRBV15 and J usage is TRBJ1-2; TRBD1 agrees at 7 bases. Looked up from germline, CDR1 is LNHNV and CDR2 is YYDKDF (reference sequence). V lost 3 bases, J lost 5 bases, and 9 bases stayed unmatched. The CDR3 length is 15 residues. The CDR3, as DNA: TGTGCCACCAGCAGGAAACAGGGGTCTGGATATGGCTACACCTTC. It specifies CATSRKQGSGYGYTF.

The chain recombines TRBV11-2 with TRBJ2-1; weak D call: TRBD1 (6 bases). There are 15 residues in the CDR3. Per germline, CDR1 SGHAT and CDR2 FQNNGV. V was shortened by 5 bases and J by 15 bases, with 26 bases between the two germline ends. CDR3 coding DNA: TGTGCCAGCAGCAGCAGACAGGATCGGCCGTCTCGGCCGTTCTTC. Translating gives CASSSRQDRPSRPFF.

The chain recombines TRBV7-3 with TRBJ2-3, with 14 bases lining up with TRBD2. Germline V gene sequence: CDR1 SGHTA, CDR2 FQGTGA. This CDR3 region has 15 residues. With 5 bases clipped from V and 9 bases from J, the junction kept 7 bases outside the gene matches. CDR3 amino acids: CASSEGLAGGLTQYF. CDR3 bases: TGTGCCAGCAGCGAAGGACTAGCGGGGGGACTAACGCAGTATTTT.

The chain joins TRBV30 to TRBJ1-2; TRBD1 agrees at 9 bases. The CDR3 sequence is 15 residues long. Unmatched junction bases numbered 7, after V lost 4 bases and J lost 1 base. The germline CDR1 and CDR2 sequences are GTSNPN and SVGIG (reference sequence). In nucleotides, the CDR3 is TGTGCCTGGATGAGGGACAGGGCTATTAACTATGGCTACACCTTC. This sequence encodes CAWMRDRAINYGYTF.

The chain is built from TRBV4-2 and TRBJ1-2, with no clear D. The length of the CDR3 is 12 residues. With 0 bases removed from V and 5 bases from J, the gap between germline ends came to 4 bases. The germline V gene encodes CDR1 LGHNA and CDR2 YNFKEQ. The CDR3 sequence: CASSQDLYGYTF. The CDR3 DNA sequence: TGTGCCAGCAGCCAAGATCTATATGGCTACACCTTC.

The CDR3: CASSEGDGIGMNTEAFF. The CDR3 nucleotides are TGTGCCAGCAGTGAGGGGGATGGGATTGGCATGAACACTGAAGCTTTCTTT. This chain connects TRBV28 to TRBJ1-1; TRBD1 might be the D (6 bases). Germline V gene sequence: CDR1 MDHEN, CDR2 SYDVKM. The CDR3 runs 17 residues. V lost 5 bases and J 0 bases, leaving 19 bases between the germline ends. Together with reference TRBV28 and TRBJ1-1, the CDR3 gives the full variable domain: DVKVTQSSRYLVKRTGEKVFLECVQDMDHENMFWYRQDPGLGLRLIYFSYDVKMKEKGDIPEGYSVSREKKERFSLILESASTNQTSMYLCASSEGDGIGMNTEAFFGQGTRLTVV.

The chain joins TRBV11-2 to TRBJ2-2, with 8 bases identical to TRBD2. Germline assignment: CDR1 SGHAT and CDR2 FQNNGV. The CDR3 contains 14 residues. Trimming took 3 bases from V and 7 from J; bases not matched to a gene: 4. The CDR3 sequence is CASSFWRGVGELFF. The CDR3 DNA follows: TGTGCCAGCAGCTTTTGGCGGGGGGTCGGGGAGCTGTTTTTT.

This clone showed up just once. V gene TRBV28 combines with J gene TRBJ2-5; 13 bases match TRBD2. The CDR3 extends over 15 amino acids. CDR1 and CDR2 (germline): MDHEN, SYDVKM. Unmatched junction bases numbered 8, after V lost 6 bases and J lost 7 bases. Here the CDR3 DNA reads TGTGCCAGCAGGTCTACTAGCGGGGGGGTTGGGACCCAGTACTTC. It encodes CASRSTSGGVGTQYF.

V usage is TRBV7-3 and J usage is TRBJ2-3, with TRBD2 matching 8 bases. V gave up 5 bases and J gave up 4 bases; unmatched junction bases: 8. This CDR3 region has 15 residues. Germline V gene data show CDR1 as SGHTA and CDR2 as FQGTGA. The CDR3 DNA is TGTGCCAGCAGCCCCCGGGGGGGGCCTGCAGATACGCAGTATTTT. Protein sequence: CASSPRGGPADTQYF.

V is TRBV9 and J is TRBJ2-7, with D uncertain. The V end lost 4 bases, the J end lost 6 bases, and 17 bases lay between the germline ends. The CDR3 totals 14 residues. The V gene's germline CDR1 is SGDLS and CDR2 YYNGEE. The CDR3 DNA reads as TGTGCCAGCAGCCCATCCCCGACCAGCCTCGAGCAGTACTTC. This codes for CASSPSPTSLEQYF.

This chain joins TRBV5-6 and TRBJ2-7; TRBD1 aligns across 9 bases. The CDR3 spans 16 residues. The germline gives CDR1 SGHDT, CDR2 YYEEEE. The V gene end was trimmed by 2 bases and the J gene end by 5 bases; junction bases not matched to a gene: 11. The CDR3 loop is CASSLMPGQGGNEQYF. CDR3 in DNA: TGTGCCAGCAGCTTAATGCCGGGACAGGGTGGGAACGAGCAGTACTTC.